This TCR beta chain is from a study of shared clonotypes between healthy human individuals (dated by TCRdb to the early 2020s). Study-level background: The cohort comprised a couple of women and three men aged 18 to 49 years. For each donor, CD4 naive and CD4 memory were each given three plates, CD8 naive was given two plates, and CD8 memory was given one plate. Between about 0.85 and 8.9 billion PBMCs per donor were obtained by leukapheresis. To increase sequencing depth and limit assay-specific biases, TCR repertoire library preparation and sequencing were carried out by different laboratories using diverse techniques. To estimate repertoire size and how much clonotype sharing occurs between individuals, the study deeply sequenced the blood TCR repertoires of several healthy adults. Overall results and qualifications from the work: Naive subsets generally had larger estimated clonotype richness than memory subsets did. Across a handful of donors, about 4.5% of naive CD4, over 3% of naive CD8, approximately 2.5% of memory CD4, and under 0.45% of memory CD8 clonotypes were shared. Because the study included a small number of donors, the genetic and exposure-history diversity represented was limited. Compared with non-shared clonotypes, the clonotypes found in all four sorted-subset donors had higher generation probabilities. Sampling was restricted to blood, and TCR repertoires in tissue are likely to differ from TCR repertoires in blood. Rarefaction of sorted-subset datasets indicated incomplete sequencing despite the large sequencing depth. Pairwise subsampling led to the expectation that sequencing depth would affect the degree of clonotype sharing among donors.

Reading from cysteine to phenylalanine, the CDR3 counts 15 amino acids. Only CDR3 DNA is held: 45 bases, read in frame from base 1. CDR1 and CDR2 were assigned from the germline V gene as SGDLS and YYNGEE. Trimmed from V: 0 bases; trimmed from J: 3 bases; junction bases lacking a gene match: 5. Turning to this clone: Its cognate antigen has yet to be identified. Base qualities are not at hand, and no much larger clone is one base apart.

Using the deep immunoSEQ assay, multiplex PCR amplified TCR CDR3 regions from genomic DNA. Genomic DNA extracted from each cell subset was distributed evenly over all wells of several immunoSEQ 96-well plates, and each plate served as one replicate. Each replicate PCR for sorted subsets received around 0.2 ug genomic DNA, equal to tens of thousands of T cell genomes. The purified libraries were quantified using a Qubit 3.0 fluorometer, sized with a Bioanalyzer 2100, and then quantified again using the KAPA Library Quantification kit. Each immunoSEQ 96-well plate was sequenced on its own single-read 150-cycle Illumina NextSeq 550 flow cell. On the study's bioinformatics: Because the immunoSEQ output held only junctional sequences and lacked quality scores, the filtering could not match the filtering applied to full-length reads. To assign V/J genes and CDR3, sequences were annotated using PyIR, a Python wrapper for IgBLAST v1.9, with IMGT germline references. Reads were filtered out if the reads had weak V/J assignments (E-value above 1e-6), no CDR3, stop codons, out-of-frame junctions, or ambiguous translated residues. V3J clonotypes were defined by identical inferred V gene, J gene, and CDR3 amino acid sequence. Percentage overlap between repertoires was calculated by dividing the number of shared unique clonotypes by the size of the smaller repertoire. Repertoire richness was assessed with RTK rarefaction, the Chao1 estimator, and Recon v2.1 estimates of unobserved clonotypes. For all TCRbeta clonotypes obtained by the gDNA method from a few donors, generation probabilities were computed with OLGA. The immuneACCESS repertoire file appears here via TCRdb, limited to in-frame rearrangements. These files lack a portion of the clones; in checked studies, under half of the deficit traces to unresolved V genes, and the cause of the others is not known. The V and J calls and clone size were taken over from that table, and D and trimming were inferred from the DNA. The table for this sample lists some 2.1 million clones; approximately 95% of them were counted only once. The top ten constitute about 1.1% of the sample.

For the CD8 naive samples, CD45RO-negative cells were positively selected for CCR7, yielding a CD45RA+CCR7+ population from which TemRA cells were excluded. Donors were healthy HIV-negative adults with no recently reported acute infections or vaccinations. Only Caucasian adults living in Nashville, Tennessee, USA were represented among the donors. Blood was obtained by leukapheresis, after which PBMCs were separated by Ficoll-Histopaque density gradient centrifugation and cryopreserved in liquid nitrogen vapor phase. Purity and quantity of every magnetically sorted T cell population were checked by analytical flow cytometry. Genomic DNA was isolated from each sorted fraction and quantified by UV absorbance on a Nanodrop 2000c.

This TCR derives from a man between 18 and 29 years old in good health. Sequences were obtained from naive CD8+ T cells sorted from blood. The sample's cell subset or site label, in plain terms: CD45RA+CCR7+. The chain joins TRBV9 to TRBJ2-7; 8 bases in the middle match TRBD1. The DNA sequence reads TGTGCCAGCAGCGTAGGACAGGGGCTAGGCTACGAGCAGTACTTC. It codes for CASSVGQGLGYEQYF.